Presented here are 29 T cell receptor beta chains from one specimen sequenced in a study of untreated major depressive disorder. Only in-frame clones appear in the TCRdb table, and some are missing; sequencing was by immunoSEQ multiplex PCR. Seen here are approximately 20,000 clones, roughly 86% observed once, and the top ten hold about 5%. The sample taken for sequencing was CD4+ T cells from PBMCs. These receptors originate from a woman in her twenties or thirties in good health.

This clone has only a few counts. CDR3 in DNA: TGTGCCAGCAGCGCCCAGACAGGGGTAACTGGAAACACCATATATTTT. Its protein product is CASSAQTGVTGNTIYF. This chain joins TRBV11-2 and TRBJ1-3; 8 bases line up with TRBD1. CDR1 SGHAT and CDR2 FQNNGV come from the germline V gene. The length of the CDR3 is 16 residues. The V and J ends lost 5 bases and 2 bases, in that order; junction bases with no gene match: 8. The whole variable domain, filled in from reference TRBV11-2 and TRBJ1-3, reads EAGVAQSPRYKIIEKRQSVAFWCNPISGHATLYWYQQILGQGPKLLIQFQNNGVVDDSQLPKDRFSAERLKGVDSTLKIQPAKLEDSAVYLCASSAQTGVTGNTIYFGEGSWLTVV.

The chain recombines TRBV30 with TRBJ1-1; D possibly corresponds to TRBD1 (6 bases). Germline V CDR1 and CDR2: GTSNPN, SVGIG (reference sequence). The CDR3 sequence is 12 residues long. Trimming shortened V by 2 bases and J by 10 bases, and 14 bases separated the two germline ends. For the CDR3, the DNA is TGTGCCTGGAGTCCCGGGACAATAGGAGCTTTCTTT. Translating gives CAWSPGTIGAFF.

This clone was seen a handful of times. This chain joins TRBV4-2 and TRBJ1-2; D call uncertain. The V and J ends lost 4 bases and 7 bases respectively, with 16 bases between them. The germline gives CDR1 LGHNA, CDR2 YNFKEQ. The CDR3 covers 14 residues. The CDR3 sequence is CASSPESAGGGYTF. CDR3 nucleotide sequence: TGTGCCAGCAGCCCAGAGTCGGCAGGTGGTGGCTACACCTTC.

V gene TRBV5-1 combines with J gene TRBJ1-2; 7 nucleotides align to TRBD1. V gave up 4 bases and J gave up 2 bases; unmatched junction bases: 5. This CDR3 comprises 14 residues. Germline assignment: CDR1 SGHRS and CDR2 YFSETQ. This chain's CDR3 is CASSPRDRNYGYTF. The CDR3 DNA is TGCGCCAGCAGCCCGAGGGACAGAAACTATGGCTACACCTTC.

This chain connects TRBV30 to TRBJ1-1; 10 bases are a match to TRBD1. From germline, CDR1 is GTSNPN and CDR2 SVGIG (reference sequence). The CDR3 loop spans 14 amino acids. The trim removed 0 bases at V and 11 bases at J, leaving 9 bases unmatched. In DNA form, the CDR3 reads TGTGCCTGGAGTGTAAATGGACAGGGGGGCCCGGCTTTCTTT. Its protein product is CAWSVNGQGGPAFF.

The chain is built from TRBV28 and TRBJ1-1; no clear D gene. The V end was cut by 5 bases, the J end by 5 bases, with 15 bases between. Per the germline V gene, CDR1 is MDHEN and CDR2 is SYDVKM. This CDR3 is built from 14 residues. The CDR3 nucleotides are TGTGCCAGCAGTCCCGGGGAGGGCTGGACTGAAGCTTTCTTT. Translating gives CASSPGEGWTEAFF.

The chain joins TRBV4-3 to TRBJ2-3; 11 nucleotides line up with TRBD2. Looked up from germline, CDR1 is LGHNA and CDR2 is YSLEER. The junction had 6 bases not matched to a gene; V was cut back by 2 bases and J by 8 bases. This CDR3 contains 15 residues. This CDR3 is CASSQIAGGQVTQYF. CDR3 DNA sequence: TGCGCCAGCAGCCAAATAGCGGGGGGGCAGGTTACGCAGTATTTT.

In regard to this clone: Other DNA sequences in this sample translate to the same CDR3. This chain links TRBV4-1 with TRBJ1-2, with D unresolved. Trimming left V 0 bases short and J 5 bases short, with 4 bases between. The germline V gene has CDR1 MGHRA and CDR2 YSYEKL. CDR3 length equals 12 residues. The CDR3 sequence: CASSQEGYGYTF. CDR3 in DNA: TGCGCCAGCAGCCAAGAGGGATATGGCTACACCTTC.

The rearrangement uses TRBV5-1 and TRBJ2-3; a possible D gene is TRBD1 (6 bases). Germline V gene sequence: CDR1 SGHRS, CDR2 YFSETQ. This CDR3 has 16 residues. Trimming shortened V by 2 bases and J by 1 base, and 14 bases separated the two germline ends. Here the CDR3 reads CASSFTGTAGTDTQYF. CDR3 nucleotide sequence: TGCGCCAGCAGCTTTACAGGGACCGCTGGCACAGATACGCAGTATTTT.

This clone turned up a few times. The rearrangement joins TRBV5-1 to TRBJ1-5; D not certain. V shed 0 bases and J shed 8 bases, with 9 bases lying between them. CDR1 is SGHRS, CDR2 YFSETQ, per germline. There are 13 residues in the CDR3. The DNA of the CDR3 is TGCGCCAGCAGCTTGGAAGGGCCGGAGCCCCAGCATTTT. Amino acid sequence: CASSLEGPEPQHF.

The rearrangement uses TRBV19 and TRBJ1-5; 7 bases are shared with TRBD1. The germline CDR1 and CDR2 sequences are LNHDA and SQIVND (reference sequence). The ends lost 2 bases at V and 6 bases at J; junction bases unmatched: 1. The length of the CDR3 is 13 residues. The CDR3 here is CASSIQGGQPQHF. The DNA for the CDR3 is TGTGCCAGTAGTATACAGGGGGGTCAGCCCCAGCATTTT.

The chain combines TRBV7-9 with TRBJ1-1; D is possibly TRBD1 (5 bases). This CDR3 spans 14 amino acids. Germline V gives CDR1 SEHNR, CDR2 FQNEAQ (reference sequence). Trimming removed 0 bases from V and 3 bases from J, with 8 bases in between. The CDR3 region is CASSLAGRYTEAFF. In DNA, the CDR3 is TGTGCCAGCAGCTTAGCGGGGCGGTACACTGAAGCTTTCTTT.

V and J are TRBV27 and TRBJ2-2; 12 nucleotides align to TRBD1. The CDR3 runs 17 residues. The germline CDR1 and CDR2 sequences are MNHEY and SMNVEV (reference sequence). The junction had 8 bases not matched to a gene; V was cut back by 5 bases and J by 4 bases. CDR3 coding DNA: TGTGCCAGCAGTACGGGACAGGGGGCCATAGGCACCGGGGAGCTGTTTTTT. Its translation: CASSTGQGAIGTGELFF.

The V gene is TRBV27, the J gene TRBJ2-5; D may correspond to TRBD1 or TRBD2 (5 bases each). V lost 6 bases and J 5 bases, leaving 13 bases between the germline ends. The CDR3 is made up of 13 amino acids. Looked up from germline, CDR1 is MNHEY and CDR2 is SMNVEV (reference sequence). The CDR3 loop is CASRQRGRETQYF. CDR3 sequence (DNA): TGTGCCAGCAGGCAAAGGGGACGGGAGACCCAGTACTTC.

This rearrangement joins TRBV19 to TRBJ2-3; 8 bases are shared with TRBD1. V trimming: 7 bases; J trimming: 4 bases; junction bases outside the gene matches: 7. The germline CDR1 and CDR2 sequences are LNHDA and SQIVND (reference sequence). This CDR3 has 14 amino acids. This CDR3 reads CASTLTGAADTQYF. The CDR3 DNA follows: TGTGCCAGTACCCTGACAGGGGCGGCAGATACGCAGTATTTT.

This clone has only one observation. The V gene is TRBV18, the J gene TRBJ2-5, with 8 bases that match TRBD2. CDR1 and CDR2 from the germline V gene are KGHSH and LQKENI. After removal of 4 bases from V and 7 bases from J, the junction contained 8 bases not matched to a gene. The CDR3 runs to 14 residues. As DNA, the CDR3 is TGTGCCAGCTCACAGGACAGCGGGGGCGGGACCCAGTACTTC. Its protein product is CASSQDSGGGTQYF.

The genes are TRBV5-6 and TRBJ1-5; TRBD1 matches 8 bases. This CDR3 region has 16 residues. Per germline, CDR1 SGHDT and CDR2 YYEEEE. V shed 4 bases and J 7 bases; nucleotides not matched to a gene: 13. The CDR3 loop is CASSTGRTGSGQPQHF. The DNA for the CDR3 is TGTGCCAGCAGCACGGGGAGGACAGGGAGCGGACAGCCCCAGCATTTT.

The V gene is TRBV30, the J gene TRBJ2-3; D may be TRBD1 or TRBD2 (5 bases each). Germline V gene lookup returns CDR1 GTSNPN and CDR2 SVGIG (reference sequence). V gave up 2 bases and J gave up 4 bases, with 19 bases separating them. The CDR3 runs 16 residues. DNA of the CDR3: TGTGCCTGGAGTAATGAGGGGCGATTTTCCTCAGATACGCAGTATTTT. This translates into CAWSNEGRFSSDTQYF.

The chain links TRBV7-9 to TRBJ2-3; TRBD1 matches 7 bases. The germline V gene has CDR1 SEHNR and CDR2 FQNEAQ (reference sequence). Germline trimming cut 5 bases from V and 2 bases from J; bases unmatched to any gene: 7. The CDR3 has 15 amino acids. CDR3 nucleotide sequence: TGTGCCAGCAGCAAGACGACAGGGAACACAGATACGCAGTATTTT. Its protein product is CASSKTTGNTDTQYF.

The chain uses TRBV19 and TRBJ1-5, with D perhaps TRBD1 (5 bases). This CDR3 region has 14 residues. V was pared by 2 bases and J by 6 bases, with 11 bases between. Germline CDR1 is LNHDA and CDR2 is SQIVND (reference sequence). Here the CDR3 reads CASSIWQGGQPQHF. CDR3 in DNA: TGTGCCAGTAGTATATGGCAGGGTGGTCAGCCCCAGCATTTT.

This chain links TRBV4-3 with TRBJ2-7; D possibly corresponds to TRBD2 (5 bases). Germline V gene lookup returns CDR1 LGHNA and CDR2 YSLEER. The CDR3 extends over 15 amino acids. Deletions cut 4 bases from V and 0 bases from J, with 13 bases between. The chain's CDR3 is CASSLLLAGSYEQYF. The CDR3 DNA reads as TGCGCCAGCAGCCTGCTCCTGGCGGGCTCCTACGAGCAGTACTTC.

The chain joins TRBV1 to TRBJ2-3; the table's D gene call, TRBD2, was not cross checked with the DNA. TRBV1 is marked as a pseudogene. The CDR3 runs to 18 residues. The CDR3 loop reads CTSSQDQGLAVLRDTQYF. The CDR3 DNA follows: TGCACCAGCAGCCAAGATCAAGGACTAGCGGTTCTCCGCGATACGCAGTATTTT.

The CDR3 loop is CASSLDRANYGYTF. For the CDR3, the DNA is TGTGCCAGCAGCTTGGACAGGGCTAACTATGGCTACACCTTC. This sequence joins TRBV5-4 and TRBJ1-2; the D gene is possibly TRBD1 (6 bases). There are 14 residues in the CDR3. V was trimmed by 0 bases and J by 0 bases, leaving 6 bases between them. Germline values: CDR1 SGHNT, CDR2 YYREEE (reference sequence).

The chain carries TRBV5-8 and TRBJ2-7; D ambiguous. This CDR3 has 16 residues. The germline V gene has CDR1 SGHTS and CDR2 YDEGEE. V lost 2 bases, J lost 4 bases, and 19 bases lay in between. The CDR3 nucleotides are TGTGCCAGCAGCTTAGACAAGGTAACTTCCCGATACGAGCAGTACTTC. Residues: CASSLDKVTSRYEQYF.

The gene calls are TRBV7-6 and TRBJ1-3, with D maybe TRBD1 (6 bases). The CDR3 covers 14 residues. Germline loops: CDR1 SGHVS, CDR2 FNYEAQ. Deletions cut 2 bases from V and 4 bases from J, with 9 bases between. DNA of the CDR3: TGTGCCAGCAGCTTACGGACAGACGGAAACACCATATATTTT. Translated: CASSLRTDGNTIYF.

This rearrangement joins TRBV30 to TRBJ1-2; 9 nucleotides match TRBD1. The CDR3 is 15 amino acids. V was clipped by 4 bases and J by 4 bases; unmatched bases: 10. Germline V gives CDR1 GTSNPN, CDR2 SVGIG (reference sequence). The CDR3 coding sequence is TGTGCCTGGAATCCTGACAGGGGGATCGGCTATGGCTACACCTTC. Translating gives CAWNPDRGIGYGYTF.

The rearrangement links TRBV7-2 to TRBJ1-2; possibly TRBD1 for D (5 bases). Germline assignment: CDR1 SGHTA and CDR2 FQGNSA. The CDR3 extends over 13 amino acids. Deletions cut 5 bases from V and 5 bases from J, with 12 bases between. Written as DNA, the CDR3 is TGTGCCAGCAGCCGCGACAGAGGGTATGGCTACACCTTC. Translating it yields CASSRDRGYGYTF. Full variable domain (remainder filled in from reference TRBV7-2 and TRBJ1-2): GAGVSQSPSNKVTEKGKDVELRCDPISGHTALYWYRQSLGQGLEFLIYFQGNSAPDKSGLPSDRFSAERTGGSVSTLTIQRTQQEDSAVYLCASSRDRGYGYTFGSGTRLTVV.

This clone was found a few times. The CDR3 bases are TGTGCCAGCAGGGCGGGGACAGGGGCTTACGAGCAGTACTTC. Its protein product is CASRAGTGAYEQYF. The chain uses TRBV6-5 and TRBJ2-7, with 10 bases that match TRBD1. The CDR3 extends over 14 amino acids. Germline CDR1 reads MNHEY; CDR2 reads SVGAGI. After removal of 6 bases from V and 4 bases from J, the junction contained 6 bases not matched to a gene.

The chain uses TRBV10-3 and TRBJ1-4; 7 bases line up with TRBD1. V lost 6 bases and J lost 3; bases outside the gene matches: 13. There are 17 residues in the CDR3. Germline CDR1 and CDR2: ENHRY and SYGVKD. The CDR3 coding sequence is TGTGCCATCAGCGCTACGCAGGGGGGTAGTGCTAATGAAAAACTGTTTTTT. This translates into CAISATQGGSANEKLFF.